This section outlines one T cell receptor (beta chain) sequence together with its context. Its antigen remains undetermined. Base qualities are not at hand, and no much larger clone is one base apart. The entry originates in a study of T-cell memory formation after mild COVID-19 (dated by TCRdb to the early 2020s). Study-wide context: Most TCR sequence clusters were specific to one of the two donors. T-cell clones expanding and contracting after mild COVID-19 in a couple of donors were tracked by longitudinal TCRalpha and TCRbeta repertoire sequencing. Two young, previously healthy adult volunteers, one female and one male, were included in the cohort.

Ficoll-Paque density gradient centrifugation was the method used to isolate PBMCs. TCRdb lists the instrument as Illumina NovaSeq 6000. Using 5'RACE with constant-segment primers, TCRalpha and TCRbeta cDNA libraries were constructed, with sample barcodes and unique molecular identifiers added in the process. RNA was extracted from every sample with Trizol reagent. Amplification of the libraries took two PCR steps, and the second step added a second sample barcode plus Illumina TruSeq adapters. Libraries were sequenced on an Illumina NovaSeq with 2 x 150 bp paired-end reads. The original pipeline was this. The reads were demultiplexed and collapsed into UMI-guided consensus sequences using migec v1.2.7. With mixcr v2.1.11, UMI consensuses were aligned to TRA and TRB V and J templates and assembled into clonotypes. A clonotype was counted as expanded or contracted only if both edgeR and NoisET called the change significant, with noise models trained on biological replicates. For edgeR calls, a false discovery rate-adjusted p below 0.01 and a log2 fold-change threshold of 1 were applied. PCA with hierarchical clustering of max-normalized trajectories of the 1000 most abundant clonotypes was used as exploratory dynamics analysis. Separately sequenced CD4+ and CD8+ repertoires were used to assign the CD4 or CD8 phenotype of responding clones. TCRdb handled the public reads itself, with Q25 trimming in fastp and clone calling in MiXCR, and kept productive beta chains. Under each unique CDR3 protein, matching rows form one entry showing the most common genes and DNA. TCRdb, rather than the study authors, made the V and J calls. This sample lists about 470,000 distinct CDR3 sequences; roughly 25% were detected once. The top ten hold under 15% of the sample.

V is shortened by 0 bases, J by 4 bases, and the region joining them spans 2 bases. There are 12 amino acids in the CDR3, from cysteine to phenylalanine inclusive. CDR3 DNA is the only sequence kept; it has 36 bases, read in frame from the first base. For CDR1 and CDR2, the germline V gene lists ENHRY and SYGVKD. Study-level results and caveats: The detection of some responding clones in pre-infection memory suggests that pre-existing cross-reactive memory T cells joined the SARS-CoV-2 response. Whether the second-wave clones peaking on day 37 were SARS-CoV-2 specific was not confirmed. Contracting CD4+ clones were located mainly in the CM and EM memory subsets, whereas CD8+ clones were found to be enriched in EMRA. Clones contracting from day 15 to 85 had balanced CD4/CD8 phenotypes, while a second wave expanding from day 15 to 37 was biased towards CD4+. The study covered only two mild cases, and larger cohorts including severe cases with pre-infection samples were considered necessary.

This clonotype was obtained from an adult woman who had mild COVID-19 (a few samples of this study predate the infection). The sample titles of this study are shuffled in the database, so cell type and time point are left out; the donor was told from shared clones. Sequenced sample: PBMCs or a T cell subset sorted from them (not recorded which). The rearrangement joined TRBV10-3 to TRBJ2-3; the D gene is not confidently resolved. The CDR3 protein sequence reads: CAISESPDTQYF. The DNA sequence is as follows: TGTGCCATCAGTGAGTCCCCAGATACGCAGTATTTT.